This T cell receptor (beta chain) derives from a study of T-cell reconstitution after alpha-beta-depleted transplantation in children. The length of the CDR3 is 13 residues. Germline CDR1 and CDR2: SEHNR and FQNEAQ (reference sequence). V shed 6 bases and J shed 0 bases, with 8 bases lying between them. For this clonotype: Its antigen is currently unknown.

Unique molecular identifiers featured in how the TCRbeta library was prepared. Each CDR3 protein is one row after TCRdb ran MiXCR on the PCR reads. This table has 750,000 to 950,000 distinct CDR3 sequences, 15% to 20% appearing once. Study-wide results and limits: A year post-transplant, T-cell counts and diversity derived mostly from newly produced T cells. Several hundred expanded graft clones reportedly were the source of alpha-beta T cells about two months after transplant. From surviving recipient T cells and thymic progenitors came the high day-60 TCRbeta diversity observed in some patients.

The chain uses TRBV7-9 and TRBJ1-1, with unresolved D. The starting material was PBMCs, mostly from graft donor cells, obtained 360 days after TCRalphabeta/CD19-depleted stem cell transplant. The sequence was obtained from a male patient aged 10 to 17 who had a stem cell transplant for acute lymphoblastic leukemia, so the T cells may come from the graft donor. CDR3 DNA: TGTGCCAGCAGGCAGATTTTGAACACTGAAGCTTTCTTT. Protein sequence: CASRQILNTEAFF.